The present entry profiles one TCR beta chain with its context. Its specificity is unknown. These data come from a study of shared clonotypes between healthy human individuals. Study observations and caveats: Enrolling few donors narrowed the genetic and exposure-history diversity that was represented. In contrast to clonotypes shared by all four donors, non-shared clonotypes had lower generation probabilities. Memory subsets had estimated richness that was generally smaller than that of naive subsets.

Only in-frame clones appear in the TCRdb table, and some are missing; sequencing was by immunoSEQ multiplex PCR. The data contain roughly 1,000,000 clones, around 78% of them seen just once; the ten biggest clones take up 0.5% to 0.65%. Germline loops: CDR1 ENHRY, CDR2 SYGVKD. The CDR3 is made up of 15 amino acids. The V end was cut by 4 bases, the J end by 2 bases, with 14 bases between. Sequenced material: memory CD4+ T cells from PBMCs. The subset: CD45RA-negative fraction. The chain carries TRBV10-3 and TRBJ2-5; a possible D gene is TRBD2 (6 bases). This clonotype was sampled from a man younger than 35 in good health. Some clones in this sample may be carry-over from other donors' samples. The CDR3 loop reads CAISAGGKVQETQYF. The CDR3 nucleotides are TGTGCCATCAGTGCTGGAGGGAAAGTTCAAGAGACCCAGTACTTC.